This entry lists 18 T cell receptor beta chains sequenced from one sample in a study of blood T cell repertoires in COVID-19. The repertoire was sequenced with immunoSEQ multiplex PCR; TCRdb's copy has only in-frame clones and lacks some. Of approximately 140,000 clones detected, less than 90% appear once; the ten largest clones hold about 2.5%. Sequenced material: PBMCs or T cells enriched from blood (not recorded which). The receptors come from a woman aged 45 to 65 who had recovered from COVID-19.

This clone occurred once. The V call is TRBV29-1, the J call TRBJ1-2, with D hard to call. The CDR3 is made up of 12 amino acids. Trimming took off 7 bases at V and 5 bases at J, with 14 bases between the two ends. Germline lookup yields CDR1 SQVTM and CDR2 ANQGSEA. The CDR3 protein is CSARTGGYGYTF. The DNA for the CDR3 is TGCAGCGCGCGGACCGGAGGGTATGGCTACACCTTC.

This chain links TRBV5-6 with TRBJ2-7; 10 bases agree with TRBD1. V lost 2 bases to trimming and J lost 2 bases; unmatched junction nucleotides: 1. Germline values: CDR1 SGHDT, CDR2 YYEEEE. The CDR3 has 14 amino acids. CDR3 region: CASSFGTGAYEQYF. CDR3 DNA: TGTGCCAGCAGCTTTGGGACAGGGGCCTACGAGCAGTACTTC.

The V call is TRBV7-2, the J call TRBJ2-3, with TRBD2 matching 14 bases. This CDR3 has 15 amino acids. V was clipped by 5 bases and J by 9 bases; unmatched bases: 7. Germline assignment: CDR1 SGHTA and CDR2 FQGNSA. The CDR3 DNA is TGTGCCAGCAGCCAGACTAGCGGGGGGGCCCGGACGCAGTATTTT. As protein: CASSQTSGGARTQYF.

The V and J genes are TRBV7-2 and TRBJ2-2, with D possibly matching TRBD2 (6 bases). The CDR3 extends over 17 amino acids. The germline gives CDR1 SGHTA, CDR2 FQGNSA. The V and J ends lost 5 bases and 6 bases respectively, with 22 bases between them. The CDR3 coding sequence is TGTGCCAGCAGCGTCGATACGGACTGGGGCGGGGCCGGGGAGCTGTTTTTT. This gives the protein CASSVDTDWGGAGELFF.

The rearrangement uses TRBV27 and TRBJ2-1, with 10 bases matching TRBD1. The CDR3 runs to 14 residues. Unmatched junction bases numbered 2, after V lost 3 bases and J lost 6 bases. Per germline, CDR1 MNHEY and CDR2 SMNVEV (reference sequence). CDR3 bases: TGTGCCAGCAGTTTCCGGGACAGGGGCAATGAGCAGTTCTTC. Translation gives CASSFRDRGNEQFF.

This chain joins TRBV10-3 and TRBJ2-5, with 9 bases identical to TRBD2. The V and J ends lost 5 bases and 2 bases, in that order; junction bases with no gene match: 3. From germline, CDR1 is ENHRY and CDR2 SYGVKD. The CDR3 extends over 14 amino acids. Here the CDR3 reads CAISLAGAQETQYF. The CDR3 bases are TGTGCCATCAGTTTAGCGGGGGCGCAAGAGACCCAGTACTTC.

The gene calls are TRBV5-1 and TRBJ2-7, with TRBD1 matching over 7 bases. V lost 5 bases to trimming and J lost 1 base; unmatched junction nucleotides: 9. This CDR3 comprises 15 residues. In germline, CDR1 is SGHRS, CDR2 YFSETQ. CDR3 sequence (DNA): TGCGCCAGCAGGAAGACAGGGAACCCTTCCTACGAGCAGTACTTC. It specifies CASRKTGNPSYEQYF.

This chain connects TRBV11-3 to TRBJ2-7; TRBD2 matches 8 bases. J was trimmed by 6 bases and V by 3 bases; bases with no gene match: 4. Germline CDR1 SGHNT, CDR2 YENEEA. The CDR3 loop spans 13 amino acids. The CDR3 reads CASSFSGGLEQYF. CDR3 nucleotide sequence: TGTGCCAGCAGCTTCAGCGGGGGTCTCGAGCAGTACTTC.

The V call is TRBV9, the J call TRBJ1-1; no firm D call. The germline V gene has CDR1 SGDLS and CDR2 YYNGEE. The V end lost 1 base, the J end lost 1 base, and 5 bases lay between the germline ends. CDR3 length: 13 amino acids. CDR3 loop: CASSVSGNTEAFF. CDR3 sequence (DNA): TGTGCCAGCAGCGTATCCGGGAACACTGAAGCTTTCTTT. Together with reference TRBV9 and TRBJ1-1, the CDR3 gives the full variable domain: DSGVTQTPKHLITATGQRVTLRCSPRSGDLSVYWYQQSLDQGLQFLIQYYNGEERAKGNILERFSAQQFPDLHSELNLSSLELGDSALYFCASSVSGNTEAFFGQGTRLTVV.

The CDR3 here is CASSQGGDNEQFF. CDR3 in DNA: TGCGCCAGCAGCCAAGGAGGCGACAATGAGCAGTTCTTC. The chain couples TRBV4-1 to TRBJ2-1, with D unresolved. This CDR3 region has 13 residues. Trimming took 1 base from V and 5 from J, leaving 6 bases between them. Germline CDR1 MGHRA, CDR2 YSYEKL.

The rearrangement joins TRBV6-5 to TRBJ1-2; TRBD1 aligns across 10 bases. The CDR3 covers 13 residues. Germline lookup yields CDR1 MNHEY and CDR2 SVGAGI. V gave up 6 bases and J gave up 9 bases; unmatched junction bases: 7. The CDR3 nucleotides are TGTGCCAGCAGGGACAGGGGGGACCGTAGCTACACCTTC. Translated: CASRDRGDRSYTF.

V gene TRBV13 combines with J gene TRBJ2-3; 9 bases agree with TRBD1. Germline V gene sequence: CDR1 PRHDT, CDR2 FYEKMQ (reference sequence). The ends lost 0 bases at V and 3 bases at J; junction bases unmatched: 7. The CDR3 contains 17 residues. The CDR3 loop is CASSLGGGGQGTDTQYF. Here the CDR3 DNA reads TGTGCCAGCAGCTTAGGGGGTGGGGGACAGGGAACAGATACGCAGTATTTT.

Of note for this clone: The germline gene is not matched at one end of the junction; a read error may be the cause. The V gene is TRBV7-9, the J gene TRBJ2-1, with D perhaps matching TRBD2 (7 bases). This CDR3 has 15 amino acids. Germline V gene lookup returns CDR1 SEHNR and CDR2 FQNEAQ (reference sequence). CDR3 in DNA: TGTGCCAGCAGTTTAGGAGGGGGGGCCAACAATGAGCAGTTCTTC. Amino acid sequence: CASSLGGGANNEQFF. The variable domain in full, with the rest retrieved from reference TRBV7-9 and TRBJ2-1, is DTGVSQNPRHKITKRGQNVTFRCDPISEHNRLYWYRQTLGQGPEFLTYFQNEAQLEKSRLLSDRFSAERPKGSFSTLEIQRTEQGDSAMYLCASSLGGGANNEQFFGPGTRLTVL.

V usage is TRBV5-4 and J usage is TRBJ2-5, with a weak D call TRBD2 (6 bases). V dropped 7 bases and J dropped 2 bases, with 24 bases sitting between them. This CDR3 is 17 amino acids long. Germline V lookup: CDR1 SGHNT, CDR2 YYREEE (reference sequence). CDR3 nucleotide sequence: TGTGCCAGCCAACTAGATATTTGGGGGGTAGGGCAAGAGACCCAGTACTTC. Protein product: CASQLDIWGVGQETQYF.

The rearrangement uses TRBV5-5 and TRBJ1-2, with TRBD1 matching 7 bases. CDR1 and CDR2 from the germline V gene are SGHKS and YYEKEE (reference sequence). J gave up 5 bases and V 0 bases, and 7 bases lay outside the gene matches. The CDR3 contains 15 residues. DNA for the CDR3: TGTGCCAGCAGCTTGGGGGCAGGGGGTAATTATGGCTACACCTTC. Its protein is CASSLGAGGNYGYTF.

The V and J genes are TRBV27 and TRBJ1-2; 7 nucleotides line up with TRBD1. This CDR3 region has 16 residues. V lost 6 bases and J lost 0; bases outside the gene matches: 10. Germline loops: CDR1 MNHEY, CDR2 SMNVEV (reference sequence). CDR3 bases: TGTGCCAGCAGCGGACACCCAAGGGGGCCTAACTATGGCTACACCTTC. Its translation: CASSGHPRGPNYGYTF.

The V gene is TRBV7-9, the J gene TRBJ1-1, with D possibly matching TRBD1 (5 bases). Germline V gives CDR1 SEHNR, CDR2 FQNEAQ (reference sequence). The CDR3 is 15 residues long. Trimming shortened V by 5 bases and J by 0 bases, and 13 bases separated the two germline ends. The chain's CDR3 is CASSPTSGMNTEAFF. Here the CDR3 DNA reads TGTGCCAGCAGCCCCACCTCAGGGATGAACACTGAAGCTTTCTTT.

The V call is TRBV7-9, the J call TRBJ2-3; TRBD1 is a possible D gene (5 bases). CDR3 size: 14 residues. Germline V gene lookup returns CDR1 SEHNR and CDR2 FQNEAQ (reference sequence). The V and J ends lost 8 bases and 4 bases respectively, with 16 bases between them. The chain's CDR3 is CASLPGFFADTQYF. CDR3 in DNA: TGTGCCAGCCTTCCAGGGTTTTTCGCAGATACGCAGTATTTT. The full variable domain, with the rest looked up from reference TRBV7-9 and TRBJ2-3, is DTGVSQNPRHKITKRGQNVTFRCDPISEHNRLYWYRQTLGQGPEFLTYFQNEAQLEKSRLLSDRFSAERPKGSFSTLEIQRTEQGDSAMYLCASLPGFFADTQYFGPGTRLTVL.